These 22 T cell receptor beta chains came from one sample sequenced in a study of ipilimumab plus nivolumab after autologous stem cell transplantation. Profiling relied on immunoSEQ multiplex PCR, and the TCRdb table lists in-frame clones only, not all of them. The top ten hold 20% of the sample, which has around 20,000 clones, over 70% seen once. The source material was PBMCs, sampled in a trial of ipilimumab plus nivolumab as post-transplant consolidation. These receptors were obtained from a male donor with diffuse large B-cell lymphoma.

V gene TRBV14 combines with J gene TRBJ2-5, with D unresolved. Germline V CDR1 and CDR2: SGHDN, FVKESK. The CDR3 contains 17 residues. V was trimmed by 2 bases and J by 3 bases, leaving 19 bases between them. CDR3 amino acids: CASSQRFRVAREETQYF. CDR3 nucleotides: TGTGCCAGCAGCCAAAGGTTTAGGGTCGCCCGAGAAGAGACCCAGTACTTC.

V is TRBV27 and J is TRBJ2-3; perhaps D is TRBD1 or TRBD2 (5 bases each). This CDR3 comprises 16 residues. V was clipped by 0 bases and J by 0 bases, with 10 bases between them. CDR1 and CDR2 (germline): MNHEY, SMNVEV (reference sequence). DNA of the CDR3: TGTGCCAGCAGTTTATCTCCGGGACCTAGCACAGATACGCAGTATTTT. Its protein product is CASSLSPGPSTDTQYF.

The V and J genes are TRBV19 and TRBJ2-2; D is unresolved. Per the germline V gene, CDR1 is LNHDA and CDR2 is SQIVND (reference sequence). This CDR3 region has 14 residues. V was clipped by 2 bases and J by 1 base, with 5 bases between them. The CDR3 nucleotides are TGTGCCAGTAGTATATCGGAGAACACCGGGGAGCTGTTTTTT. Its translation: CASSISENTGELFF.

This chain links TRBV5-4 with TRBJ2-7, with D unresolved. The V gene's germline CDR1 is SGHNT and CDR2 YYREEE (reference sequence). V shed 9 bases and J shed 2 bases, with 18 bases lying between them. The CDR3 length is 14 residues. CDR3 DNA: TGTGCCACCGAAGGGCTGTCAAACCCCTACGAGCAGTACTTC. This codes for CATEGLSNPYEQYF.

This clone occurred a few times. The chain couples TRBV5-1 to TRBJ2-4, with TRBD2 matching over 15 bases. This CDR3 is built from 19 residues. J was trimmed by 0 bases and V by 4 bases; bases with no gene match: 8. Germline assignment: CDR1 SGHRS and CDR2 YFSETQ. The CDR3 nucleotides are TGCGCCAGCAGCGAGAACCCGGGACTAGCGGGGGGAGCCAAAAACATTCAGTACTTC. Translating it yields CASSENPGLAGGAKNIQYF.

V and J are TRBV7-3 and TRBJ2-6; D possibly corresponds to TRBD2 (5 bases). CDR3 length: 16 amino acids. Trimming shortened V by 5 bases and J by 6 bases, and 17 bases separated the two germline ends. Germline V gene sequence: CDR1 SGHTA, CDR2 FQGTGA. This CDR3 reads CASSEFGRELANVLTF. Here the CDR3 DNA reads TGTGCCAGCAGCGAGTTCGGACGGGAATTGGCCAACGTCCTGACTTTC.

The genes are TRBV7-3 and TRBJ1-1; D unresolved. Trimming removed 2 bases from V and 1 base from J, with 5 bases in between. The CDR3 extends over 13 amino acids. In germline, CDR1 is SGHTA, CDR2 FQGTGA. For the CDR3, the DNA is TGTGCCAGCAGCTTACAGAAGAACACTGAAGCTTTCTTT. Translated, it gives CASSLQKNTEAFF.

This rearrangement joins TRBV5-4 to TRBJ1-4, with 7 bases matching TRBD1. Germline trimming cut 7 bases from V and 10 bases from J; bases unmatched to any gene: 13. CDR3 length: 14 amino acids. Germline CDR1 SGHNT, CDR2 YYREEE (reference sequence). The CDR3 nucleotides read TGTGCCAGCGGCGCCGGGACAGCCCCCGGAAAACTGTTTTTT. It translates to CASGAGTAPGKLFF.

The chain joins TRBV7-9 to TRBJ2-5; D gene ambiguous. The CDR3 is 13 residues long. The V end was cut by 4 bases, the J end by 5 bases, with 11 bases between. Germline CDR1 is SEHNR and CDR2 is FQNEAQ (reference sequence). CDR3 nucleotides: TGTGCCAGCAGCTCTGACGTGGTGGAGACCCAGTACTTC. It is translated as CASSSDVVETQYF.

There are a few counts of this clone. The genes are TRBV7-9 and TRBJ1-1; D not resolved. The V end was cut by 5 bases, the J end by 3 bases, with 7 bases between. Germline values: CDR1 SEHNR, CDR2 FQNEAQ (reference sequence). The CDR3 consists of 12 residues. In nucleotides, the CDR3 is TGTGCCAGCAGCACATGGGACACTGAAGCTTTCTTT. Encoded protein: CASSTWDTEAFF.

The rearrangement links TRBV7-3 to TRBJ2-1; D ambiguous. Germline V lookup: CDR1 SGHTA, CDR2 FQGTGA. Between the trimmed V and J ends, which lost 4 bases and 7 bases, there was a span of 17 bases. CDR3 length: 15 residues. The CDR3 loop reads CASSSLGSSFNEQFF. The CDR3 DNA reads TGTGCCAGCAGCTCCCTGGGCAGCTCTTTTAATGAGCAGTTCTTC.

V is TRBV19 and J is TRBJ2-3; D uncertain. V gave up 4 bases and J gave up 1 base, with 9 bases separating them. The V gene's germline CDR1 is LNHDA and CDR2 SQIVND (reference sequence). The CDR3 consists of 14 residues. The CDR3 sequence: CASSKPQGTDTQYF. Written as DNA, the CDR3 is TGTGCCAGTAGTAAACCGCAGGGCACAGATACGCAGTATTTT.

The chain has TRBV9 and TRBJ1-3, with D maybe TRBD1 (5 bases). The V gene's germline CDR1 is SGDLS and CDR2 YYNGEE. V was shortened by 4 bases and J by 0 bases, with 11 bases between the two germline ends. There are 15 residues in the CDR3. DNA for the CDR3: TGTGCCAGCAGCATCGGGACGGGCTCTGGAAACACCATATATTTT. Translating it yields CASSIGTGSGNTIYF.

This CDR3 reads CASSAGTQGSTDTQYF. The CDR3 bases are TGCGCCAGCAGTGCCGGGACTCAGGGCTCCACAGATACGCAGTATTTT. The rearrangement uses TRBV5-1 and TRBJ2-3, with D tentatively TRBD2 (6 bases). The CDR3 loop spans 16 amino acids. V gave up 5 bases and J gave up 2 bases, with 18 bases separating them. Germline V gene lookup returns CDR1 SGHRS and CDR2 YFSETQ. Complete variable domain (other parts from reference TRBV5-1 and TRBJ2-3): KAGVTQTPRYLIKTRGQQVTLSCSPISGHRSVSWYQQTPGQGLQFLFEYFSETQRNKGNFPGRFSGRQFSNSRSEMNVSTLELGDSALYLCASSAGTQGSTDTQYFGPGTRLTVL.

J is TRBJ2-1 and V is TRBV19, with D maybe TRBD1 (6 bases). Trimming pared 7 bases from V and 1 base from J, leaving 14 bases between. The CDR3 consists of 15 residues. The germline V gene encodes CDR1 LNHDA and CDR2 SQIVND (reference sequence). The CDR3 DNA is TGTGCCAGTAACCGGGACACACGATCCTACAATGAGCAGTTCTTC. Its translation is CASNRDTRSYNEQFF.

Written as DNA, the CDR3 is TGTGCCAGTAGTATACTTTCAAGGAGGGGCGGCGGGGAGCTGTTTTTT. This sequence encodes CASSILSRRGGGELFF. The J gene is TRBJ2-2, the V gene TRBV19, with D tentatively TRBD2 (6 bases). Germline CDR1 is LNHDA and CDR2 is SQIVND (reference sequence). Trimming pared 2 bases from V and 7 bases from J, leaving 17 bases between. The length of the CDR3 is 16 residues.

This chain connects TRBV11-2 to TRBJ1-1, with TRBD1 as a possible D gene (5 bases). V was clipped by 2 bases and J by 1 base, with 5 bases between them. CDR3 size: 13 residues. From germline, CDR1 is SGHAT and CDR2 FQNNGV. The CDR3 region has the DNA TGTGCCAGCAGCTTAAGGGGGAACACTGAAGCTTTCTTT. Protein: CASSLRGNTEAFF. The variable domain in full, with the rest retrieved from reference TRBV11-2 and TRBJ1-1, is EAGVAQSPRYKIIEKRQSVAFWCNPISGHATLYWYQQILGQGPKLLIQFQNNGVVDDSQLPKDRFSAERLKGVDSTLKIQPAKLEDSAVYLCASSLRGNTEAFFGQGTRLTVV.

This sequence joins TRBV5-4 and TRBJ1-3; D is unresolved. V gave up 4 bases and J gave up 2 bases, with 16 bases separating them. Germline-derived CDR1 and CDR2 are SGHNT and YYREEE (reference sequence). This CDR3 is built from 16 residues. CDR3 nucleotide sequence: TGTGCCAGCAGCCCGGGCGGCCGGATGGCTGGAAACACCATATATTTT. Residues: CASSPGGRMAGNTIYF.

The chain is built from TRBV18 and TRBJ2-7, with D tentatively TRBD1 (5 bases). Trimming took off 5 bases at V and 5 bases at J, with 16 bases between the two ends. The CDR3 spans 14 residues. Germline CDR1 and CDR2: KGHSH and LQKENI. The CDR3 loop is CASSAWQGVNEQYF. CDR3 DNA: TGTGCCAGCTCAGCTTGGCAGGGTGTAAACGAGCAGTACTTC.

This sequence joins TRBV4-1 and TRBJ1-2; the D is unclear. This CDR3 region has 16 residues. Germline V gives CDR1 MGHRA, CDR2 YSYEKL. Trimming stripped 0 bases from V and 4 bases from J, with 15 bases between. CDR3 in DNA: TGCGCCAGCAGCCAAGATCTGAAAGGACTTGGCTATGGCTACACCTTC. Translating it yields CASSQDLKGLGYGYTF.

The chain employs TRBV9 and TRBJ2-1, with D uncertain. V lost 3 bases and J lost 13, with 17 bases in between. The CDR3 consists of 13 residues. Per germline, CDR1 SGDLS and CDR2 YYNGEE. The CDR3 loop reads CASSGDVGAFQFF. In nucleotides, the CDR3 is TGTGCCAGCAGCGGGGATGTAGGCGCATTCCAGTTCTTC.

The chain is built from TRBV4-1 and TRBJ2-3; perhaps TRBD2 as D (6 bases). This CDR3 is built from 16 residues. Germline CDR1 MGHRA, CDR2 YSYEKL. The ends were cut back, 0 bases at V and 6 bases at J, with 16 bases in the middle. In DNA, the CDR3 is TGCGCCAGCAGCCAAGATTTCACGCGGGGCGGTGATACGCAGTATTTT. Its protein product is CASSQDFTRGGDTQYF.